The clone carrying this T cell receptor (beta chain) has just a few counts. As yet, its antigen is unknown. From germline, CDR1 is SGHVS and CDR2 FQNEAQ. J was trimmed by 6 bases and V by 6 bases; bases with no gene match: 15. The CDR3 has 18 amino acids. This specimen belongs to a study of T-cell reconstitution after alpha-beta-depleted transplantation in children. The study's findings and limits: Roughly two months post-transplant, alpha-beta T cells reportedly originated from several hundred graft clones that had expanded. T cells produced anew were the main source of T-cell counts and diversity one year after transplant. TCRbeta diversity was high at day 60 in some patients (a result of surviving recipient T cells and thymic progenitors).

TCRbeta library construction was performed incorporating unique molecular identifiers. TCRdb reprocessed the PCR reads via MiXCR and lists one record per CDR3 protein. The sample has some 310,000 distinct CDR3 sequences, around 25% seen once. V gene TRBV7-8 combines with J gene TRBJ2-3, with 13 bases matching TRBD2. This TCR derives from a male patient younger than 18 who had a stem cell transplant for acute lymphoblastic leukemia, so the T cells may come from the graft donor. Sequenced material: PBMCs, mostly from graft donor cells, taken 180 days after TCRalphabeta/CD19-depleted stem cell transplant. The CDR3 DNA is TGTGCCAGCAGGCCTCCCTTCGGACTAGCGGGAGTTGTGGATACGCAGTATTTT. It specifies CASRPPFGLAGVVDTQYF.